This T cell receptor (beta chain) was recorded in a study of blood T cell repertoires in COVID-19. Study-level background: Samples came from the United States, Italy and Spain, spanning acute and convalescent COVID-19. PBMCs, B-cell-depleted T cells, or T cells provided the cDNA or gDNA that made up the material.

This clone was seen a few times. Seattle participants joined during active infection and were tracked over time. In the study's own analysis: For nucleated cells, counts were estimated from reference gene primer amplification. The table came from immunoSEQ multiplex PCR; TCRdb's copy has only in-frame clones and leaves some out. V and J calls and clone size are given by that table; D and trimming were obtained from the DNA. Here the sample spans fewer than 250,000 clones, more than 70% being singletons. The sample comprised peripheral blood. This TCR came from a woman aged 80 or over with COVID-19, enrolled during active disease.

The CDR3 here is CASSWGEENTEAFF. In DNA, the CDR3 is TGCGCCAGCAGCTGGGGCGAGGAGAACACTGAAGCTTTCTTT. The chain carries TRBV4-1 and TRBJ1-1, with TRBD1 as a possible D gene (5 bases). This CDR3 comprises 14 residues. Germline lookup yields CDR1 MGHRA and CDR2 YSYEKL. Trimming took off 5 bases at V and 1 base at J, with 11 bases between the two ends.